This TCR beta chain appears in the sequencing data of a study of identical twins. The V and J ends lost 0 bases and 2 bases respectively, with 11 bases between them. Germline CDR1 and CDR2: DFQATT and SNEGSKA (reference sequence). This CDR3 region has 14 residues. TCRdb reanalysed the 5' RACE reads using MiXCR and keeps one entry per CDR3 protein. This sample carries some 900,000 distinct CDR3 sequences, 9% to 15% of them seen once, and the ten largest clones take about 1.5%. In addition, the sample was reused for a study of yellow fever vaccine responses in identical twins.

This TCR was sampled from a young woman in good health. What was sequenced was PBMCs. The J gene is TRBJ2-7, the V gene TRBV20-1, with a weak D call TRBD1 (5 bases). The CDR3 protein is CSARDQGDPYEQYF. The CDR3 nucleotides are TGCAGTGCTAGAGACCAGGGTGATCCCTACGAGCAGTACTTC.